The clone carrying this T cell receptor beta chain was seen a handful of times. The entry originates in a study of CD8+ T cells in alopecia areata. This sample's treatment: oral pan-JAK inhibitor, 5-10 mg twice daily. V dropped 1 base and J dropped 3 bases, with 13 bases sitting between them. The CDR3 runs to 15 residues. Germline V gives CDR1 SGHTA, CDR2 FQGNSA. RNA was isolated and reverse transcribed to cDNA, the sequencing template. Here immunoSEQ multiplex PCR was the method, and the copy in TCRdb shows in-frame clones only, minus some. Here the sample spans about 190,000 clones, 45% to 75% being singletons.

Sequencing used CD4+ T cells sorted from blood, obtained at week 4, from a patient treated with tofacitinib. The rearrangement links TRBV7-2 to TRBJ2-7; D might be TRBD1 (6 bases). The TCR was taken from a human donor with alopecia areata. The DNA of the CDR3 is TGTGCCAGCAGCTTAGATCCAGGGGCTCTCTACGAGCAGTACTTC. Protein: CASSLDPGALYEQYF.